This T cell receptor (beta chain) originates from a study of T cell changes during pregnancy in multiple sclerosis. This CDR3 comprises 13 residues. V was pared by 5 bases and J by 4 bases, with 12 bases between. Germline V gene lookup returns CDR1 MNHEY and CDR2 SVGAGI. Here immunoSEQ multiplex PCR was the method, and the copy in TCRdb shows in-frame clones only, minus some. The sample lists roughly 110,000 clones, about 90% occurring once. The source material was peripheral blood, sampled in the third trimester of pregnancy. The chain uses TRBV6-5 and TRBJ2-7; tentative D call: TRBD1 (5 bases). This clonotype originated in a female donor in good health, enrolled as a control in a pregnancy study. The CDR3 loop is CASSSYRIYEQYF. In nucleotides, the CDR3 is TGTGCCAGCAGTAGCTACAGGATATACGAGCAGTACTTC.